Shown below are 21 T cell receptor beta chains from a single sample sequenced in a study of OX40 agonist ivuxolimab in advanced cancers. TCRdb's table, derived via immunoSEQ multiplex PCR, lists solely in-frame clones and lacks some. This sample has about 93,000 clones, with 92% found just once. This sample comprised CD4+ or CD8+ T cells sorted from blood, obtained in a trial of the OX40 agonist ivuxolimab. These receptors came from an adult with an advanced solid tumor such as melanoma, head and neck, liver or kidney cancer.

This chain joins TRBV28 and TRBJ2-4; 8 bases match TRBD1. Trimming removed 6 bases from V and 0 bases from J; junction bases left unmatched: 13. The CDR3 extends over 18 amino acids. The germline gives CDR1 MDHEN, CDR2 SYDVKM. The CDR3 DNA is TGTGCCAGCAGCATGGACAGGGACCGTCTTCTAGCCAAAAACATTCAGTACTTC. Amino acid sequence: CASSMDRDRLLAKNIQYF.

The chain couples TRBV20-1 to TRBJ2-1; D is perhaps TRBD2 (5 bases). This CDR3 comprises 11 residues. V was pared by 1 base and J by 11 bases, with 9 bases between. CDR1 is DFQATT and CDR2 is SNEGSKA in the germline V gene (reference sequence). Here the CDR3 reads CSARVAGKQFF. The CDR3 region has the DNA TGCAGTGCTAGAGTTGCCGGGAAGCAGTTCTTC.

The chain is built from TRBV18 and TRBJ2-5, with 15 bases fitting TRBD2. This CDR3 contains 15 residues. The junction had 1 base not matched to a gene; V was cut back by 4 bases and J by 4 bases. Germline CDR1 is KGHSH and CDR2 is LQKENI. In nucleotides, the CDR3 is TGTGCCAGCTCACGGGGACTAGCGGGAGGAGAGACCCAGTACTTC. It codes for CASSRGLAGGETQYF.

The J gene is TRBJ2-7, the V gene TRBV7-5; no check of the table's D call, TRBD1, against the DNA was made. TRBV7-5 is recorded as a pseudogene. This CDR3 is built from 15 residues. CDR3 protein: CARSLFGQKAYEQYF. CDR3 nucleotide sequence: TGTGCCAGAAGCTTATTCGGACAGAAAGCCTACGAGCAGTACTTC.

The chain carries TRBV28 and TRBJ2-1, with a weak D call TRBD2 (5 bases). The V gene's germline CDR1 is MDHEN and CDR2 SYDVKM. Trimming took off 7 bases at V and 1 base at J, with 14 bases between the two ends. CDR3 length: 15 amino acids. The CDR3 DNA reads TGTGCCAGCAACTCGGCAGCGGCTTCCTACAATGAGCAGTTCTTC. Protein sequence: CASNSAAASYNEQFF.

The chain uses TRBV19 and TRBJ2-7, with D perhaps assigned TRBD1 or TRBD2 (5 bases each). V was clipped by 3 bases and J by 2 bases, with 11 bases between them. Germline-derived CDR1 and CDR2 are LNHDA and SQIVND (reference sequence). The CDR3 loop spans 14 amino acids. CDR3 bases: TGTGCCAGTAGTATGTGGGACGACACCTACGAGCAGTACTTC. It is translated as CASSMWDDTYEQYF.

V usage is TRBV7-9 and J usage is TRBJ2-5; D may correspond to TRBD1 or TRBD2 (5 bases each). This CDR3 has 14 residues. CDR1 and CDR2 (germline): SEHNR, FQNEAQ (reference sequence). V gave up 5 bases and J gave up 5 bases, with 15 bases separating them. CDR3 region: CASSTGTVIETQYF. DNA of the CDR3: TGTGCCAGCAGCACCGGGACCGTGATTGAGACCCAGTACTTC. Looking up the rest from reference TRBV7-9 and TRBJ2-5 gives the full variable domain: DTGVSQNPRHKITKRGQNVTFRCDPISEHNRLYWYRQTLGQGPEFLTYFQNEAQLEKSRLLSDRFSAERPKGSFSTLEIQRTEQGDSAMYLCASSTGTVIETQYFGPGTRLLVL.

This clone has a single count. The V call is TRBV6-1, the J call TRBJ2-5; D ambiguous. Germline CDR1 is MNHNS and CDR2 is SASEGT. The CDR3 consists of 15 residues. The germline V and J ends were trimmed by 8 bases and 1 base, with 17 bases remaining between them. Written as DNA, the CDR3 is TGTGCCAGCCTCCACCCAGCCTCAACCCAAGAGACCCAGTACTTC. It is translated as CASLHPASTQETQYF.

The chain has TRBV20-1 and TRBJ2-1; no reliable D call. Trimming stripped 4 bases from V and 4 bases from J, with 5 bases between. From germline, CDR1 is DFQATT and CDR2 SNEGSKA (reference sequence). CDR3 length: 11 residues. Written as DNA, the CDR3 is TGCAGTGCTAACTCTTACAATGAGCAGTTCTTC. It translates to CSANSYNEQFF.

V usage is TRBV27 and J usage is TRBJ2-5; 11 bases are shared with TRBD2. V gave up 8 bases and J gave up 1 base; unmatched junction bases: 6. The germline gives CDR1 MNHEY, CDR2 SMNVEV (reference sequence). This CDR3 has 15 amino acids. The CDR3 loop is CASQLAGAGQETQYF. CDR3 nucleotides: TGTGCCAGCCAACTAGCGGGAGCGGGCCAAGAGACCCAGTACTTC.

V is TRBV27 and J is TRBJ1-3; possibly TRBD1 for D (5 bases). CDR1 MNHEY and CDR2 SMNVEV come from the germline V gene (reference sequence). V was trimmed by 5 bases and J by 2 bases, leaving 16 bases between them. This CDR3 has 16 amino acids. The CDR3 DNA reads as TGTGCCAGCAGTCCCGGGGCAGGGCGAGCTGGAAACACCATATATTTT. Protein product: CASSPGAGRAGNTIYF.

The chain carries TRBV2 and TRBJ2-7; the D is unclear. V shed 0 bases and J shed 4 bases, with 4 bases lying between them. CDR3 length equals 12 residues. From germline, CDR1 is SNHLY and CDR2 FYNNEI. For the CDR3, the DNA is TGTGCCAGCAGTGAAGCGTCATACGAGCAGTACTTC. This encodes CASSEASYEQYF.

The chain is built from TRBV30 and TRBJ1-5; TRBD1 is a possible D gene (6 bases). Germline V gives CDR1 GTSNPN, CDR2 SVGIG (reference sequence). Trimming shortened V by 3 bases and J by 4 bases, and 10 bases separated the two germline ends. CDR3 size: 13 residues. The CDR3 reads CAWSGTNNQPQHF. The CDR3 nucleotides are TGTGCCTGGAGCGGGACAAATAATCAGCCCCAGCATTTT.

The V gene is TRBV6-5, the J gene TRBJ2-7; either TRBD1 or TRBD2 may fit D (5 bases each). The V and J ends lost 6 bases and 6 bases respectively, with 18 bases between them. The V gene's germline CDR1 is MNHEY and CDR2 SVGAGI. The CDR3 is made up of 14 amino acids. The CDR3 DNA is TGTGCCAGCAGGAGCGAGGGGCTAGCTGTCGAGCAGTACTTC. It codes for CASRSEGLAVEQYF.

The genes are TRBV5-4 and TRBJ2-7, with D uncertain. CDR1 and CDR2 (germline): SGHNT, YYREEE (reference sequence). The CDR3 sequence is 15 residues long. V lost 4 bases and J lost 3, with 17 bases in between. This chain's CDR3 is CASSTPGSRNYEQYF. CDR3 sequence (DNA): TGTGCCAGCAGCACCCCGGGTAGCAGAAACTACGAGCAGTACTTC.

Here the CDR3 DNA reads TGTGCCAGCAGTTACTCGAGGAACACTGAAGCTTTCTTT. It is translated as CASSYSRNTEAFF. The J gene is TRBJ1-1, the V gene TRBV6-6; unclear D gene. CDR1 and CDR2 from the germline V gene are MNHNY and SVGAGI (reference sequence). The CDR3 consists of 13 residues. V was cut by 0 bases and J by 1 base, with 3 bases left in between.

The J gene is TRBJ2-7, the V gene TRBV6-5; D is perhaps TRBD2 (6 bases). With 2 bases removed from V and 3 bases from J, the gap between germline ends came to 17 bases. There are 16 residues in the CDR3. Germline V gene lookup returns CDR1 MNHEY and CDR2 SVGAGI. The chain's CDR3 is CASSYLRGAGYYEQYF. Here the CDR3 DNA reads TGTGCCAGCAGTTACCTCAGAGGAGCGGGCTACTACGAGCAGTACTTC.

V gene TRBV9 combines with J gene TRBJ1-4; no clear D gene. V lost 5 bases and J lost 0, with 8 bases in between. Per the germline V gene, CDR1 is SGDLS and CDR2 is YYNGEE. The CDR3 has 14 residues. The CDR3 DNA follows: TGTGCCAGCAGTGGGGATTCAACTAATGAAAAACTGTTTTTT. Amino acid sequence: CASSGDSTNEKLFF.

CDR3 sequence (DNA): TGCAGCGTTGAGACAGGAGATACGCAGTATTTT. Its protein product is CSVETGDTQYF. The V call is TRBV29-1, the J call TRBJ2-3, with D maybe TRBD1 (6 bases). V shed 3 bases and J shed 5 bases, with 6 bases lying between them. From germline, CDR1 is SQVTM and CDR2 ANQGSEA. This CDR3 region has 11 residues.

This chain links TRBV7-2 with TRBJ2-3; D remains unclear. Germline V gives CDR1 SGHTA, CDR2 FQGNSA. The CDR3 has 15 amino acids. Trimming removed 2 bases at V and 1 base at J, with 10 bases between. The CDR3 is CASSLWSGGTDTQYF. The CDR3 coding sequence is TGTGCCAGCAGCTTATGGTCCGGAGGCACAGATACGCAGTATTTT.

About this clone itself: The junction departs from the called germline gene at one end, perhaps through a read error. CDR3 in amino acids: CASSWPGNAEAFF. DNA for the CDR3: TGTGCCAGCAGCTGGCCGGGGAACGCTGAAGCTTTCTTT. The rearrangement joins TRBV5-5 to TRBJ1-1, with unresolved D. CDR3 length equals 13 residues. Per germline, CDR1 SGHKS and CDR2 YYEKEE (reference sequence).